The 22 T cell receptor beta chains reported below all come from one sample, sequenced in a study of tissue T cells after allogeneic stem cell transplantation. Time point given: mouse harvest day 7 after allogeneic transplant. Mouse grafts combined 10^7 T-cell-depleted bone marrow cells with 10^6 splenic CD5+ T cells. The repertoire was sequenced with immunoSEQ multiplex PCR; TCRdb's copy has only in-frame clones and lacks some. The table records roughly 3,000 clones, approximately 52% of them present only once. The material sequenced was spleen. Receptors were obtained from a female BALB/c mouse given C57BL/6 T cells with graft-versus-host disease after an allogeneic hematopoietic cell transplant.

Note on this clone: Germline and genes here are mouse. CDR3 sequence reads: CASSLGDRGNSPLYF. CDR3 DNA, as far as it was read: TGTGCCAGCAGTTTGGGGGACAGGGGTAATTCGCCCCTCTAC. The chain recombines TRBV19 with TRBJ1-6, with TRBD1 matching 10 bases. The read is 1 residue too short to cover the CDR3 end, so that end is filled in from the germline J gene. TRBJ1-6 carries the ORF label, with uncertain function. V shed 4 bases and J 6 bases; nucleotides not matched to a gene: 4. The CDR3 extends over 15 amino acids. In germline, CDR1 is FNHDT, CDR2 SITEND (reference sequence).

This clone was counted only a few times. Gene names and germline match the mouse. Read data end 1 residue before the CDR3 end; the end is taken from the germline J gene. The V gene is TRBV20, the J gene TRBJ1-2; D is undetermined. Germline CDR1 GFQATS, CDR2 STVNSAI. Trimming took off 1 base at V and 2 bases at J, with 5 bases between the two ends. CDR3 length: 12 amino acids. The CDR3 DNA, read in part, is TGTGGTGCTAGGGGCAGGAACTCCGACTACACC. It specifies CGARGRNSDYT. The full CDR3 sequence reads CGARGRNSDYTF.

Points on this clone: Genes and germline are mouse. With the read ending 1 residue before the CDR3 end, the germline J gene is used to fill in that end. This rearrangement joins TRBV26 to TRBJ2-7; D is uncertain. CDR3 length: 11 residues. V lost 4 bases and J lost 4, with 5 bases in between. Germline assignment: CDR1 KGHPV and CDR2 FQNQEV (reference sequence). The CDR3 region is CASSPSYEQYF. The DNA read from the CDR3 is TGTGCCAGCAGTCCCAGTTATGAACAGTAC.

Worth noting for this clone: Gene names and germline refer to mouse. The CDR3 end falls 1 residue outside the read, so it is completed with the germline J gene. The gene calls are TRBV4 and TRBJ1-3; 8 nucleotides line up with TRBD1. The CDR3 extends over 14 amino acids. Germline V lookup: CDR1 LGHDT, CDR2 YNNKQL (reference sequence). Trimming cost V 5 bases and J 2 bases; bases outside gene matches: 2. Incomplete CDR3 DNA: TGTGCCAGCAGCCGACAGGGGCCTGGAAATACGCTCTAT. It specifies CASSRQGPGNTLY. Given in full, the CDR3 is CASSRQGPGNTLYF.

Only one count was recorded for this clone. The germline and genes are mouse ones. From the germline J gene comes the end of the CDR3, since the read stops 1 residue before it. The gene calls are TRBV16 and TRBJ2-1; 12 positions agree with TRBD2. The J segment lost 6 bases and the V segment lost 6 bases, leaving 6 bases of the junction unmatched. Germline V gene data show CDR1 as SGHSA and CDR2 as FRNQAP. The CDR3 spans 15 residues. CDR3 loop: CASSTGTGGFAEQFF. The covered CDR3 bases are TGTGCAAGCAGTACCGGGACTGGGGGGTTTGCTGAGCAGTTC.

About this clone itself: These gene names are mouse names. The observed sequence ends 1 residue before the CDR3 terminus, with the missing tail filled in from the germline J gene. The chain uses TRBV1 and TRBJ1-1; 9 bases align to TRBD1. V was pared by 4 bases and J by 9 bases, with 0 bases of the junction left unmatched. Germline assignment: CDR1 NSQYPW and CDR2 LRSPGD (reference sequence). The length of the CDR3 is 11 residues. The sequenced CDR3 bases are TGCACCTGCAGTGACAGGGGGCAAGTCTTC. This sequence encodes CTCSDRGQVF. The entire CDR3 sequence reads CTCSDRGQVFF.

This clone has just a few counts. Genes and germline come from the mouse. The sequence runs out 1 residue before the end of the CDR3; the remainder is reconstructed from the germline J gene. The chain joins TRBV2 to TRBJ2-7, with TRBD2 identical over 10 bases. The V gene's germline CDR1 is LGHNA and CDR2 YSYQKL. The CDR3 consists of 16 residues. Trimming removed 1 base from V and 4 bases from J; junction bases left unmatched: 7. The sequenced part of the CDR3 DNA is TGTGCCAGCAGCCAAGCCTGGGGGGGCGCGGGATATGAACAGTAC. It encodes CASSQAWGGAGYEQY. The complete CDR3 protein is CASSQAWGGAGYEQYF.

This clone was found once. Here the gene names and germline are mouse. Read coverage stops 1 residue before the CDR3 terminus; the germline J gene supplies the remainder. The chain employs TRBV5 and TRBJ2-7, with 8 positions matching TRBD1. From germline, CDR1 is LGHNA and CDR2 YNLKQL (reference sequence). Trimming took 4 bases from V and 5 from J; bases not matched to a gene: 7. This CDR3 is 14 amino acids long. CDR3 protein: CASSPQGAQDEQYF. Partial CDR3 DNA: TGTGCCAGCAGCCCCCAGGGGGCGCAGGATGAACAGTAC.

This clone was seen only a few times. Any gene name here is a mouse gene name. Read data end 1 residue before the CDR3 end; the end is taken from the germline J gene. V usage is TRBV19 and J usage is TRBJ2-5; 8 bases are a match to TRBD2. The J segment lost 5 bases and the V segment lost 6 bases, leaving 2 bases of the junction unmatched. CDR1 is FNHDT and CDR2 is SITEND in the germline V gene (reference sequence). The CDR3 length is 12 residues. The CDR3 DNA, read in part, is TGTGCCAGCACGGGGGGGCCAGACACCCAGTAC. Protein: CASTGGPDTQY. In full, the CDR3 is CASTGGPDTQYF.

The count of this clone is one. Gene names refer to mouse genes. The read finishes 1 residue shy of the CDR3 end, and the germline J gene is used to complete it. This chain uses TRBV23 with TRBJ2-3; the listed D gene, TRBD2, was not tested against the DNA. Looked up from germline, CDR1 is KGHTA and CDR2 is FQNQQP. The CDR3 totals 14 residues. The DNA read from the CDR3 is TGCTCCAGCAGGACTGGGGTAGGGTCAGAAACGCTGTAT. Its protein product is CSSRTGVGSETLY. The full CDR3 protein is CSSRTGVGSETLYF.

About this clone: Each gene name is a mouse one. The read is 1 residue too short to cover the CDR3 end, so that end is filled in from the germline J gene. V is TRBV19 and J is TRBJ2-5; TRBD1 is a possible D gene (5 bases). Trimming removed 2 bases from V and 4 bases from J, with 11 bases in between. This CDR3 is 14 amino acids long. From germline, CDR1 is FNHDT and CDR2 SITEND (reference sequence). The CDR3 loop reads CASSMRGEEDTQYF. Partial CDR3 DNA: TGTGCCAGCAGTATGAGGGGTGAGGAAGACACCCAGTAC. The entire variable domain, with the rest obtained from reference TRBV19 and TRBJ2-5, is as follows: GGIITQTPKFLIGQEGQKLTLKCQQNFNHDTMYWYRQDSGKGLRLIYYSITENDLQKGDLSEGYDASREKKSSFSLTVTSAQKNEMAVFLCASSMRGEEDTQYFGPGTRLLVL.

As to this clone: Genes and germline come from the mouse. The CDR3 end is not reached by the read, which stops 1 residue before it; the germline J gene fills it in. The V and J genes are TRBV13-1 and TRBJ1-1, with D perhaps matching TRBD1 (5 bases). The CDR3 is made up of 14 amino acids. Germline CDR1 reads NSHNY; CDR2 reads SYGAGN. V dropped 3 bases and J dropped 0 bases, with 9 bases sitting between them. The CDR3 DNA, read in part, is TGTGCCAGCAGTGGGCAGGGTGCAAACACAGAAGTCTTC. Amino acid sequence: CASSGQGANTEVF. The entire CDR3 protein is CASSGQGANTEVFF.

This clone was seen more than once but under ten times. Mouse gene names apply. The read terminates 1 residue ahead of where the CDR3 ends, so the germline J gene completes it. The chain couples TRBV5 to TRBJ1-4; 7 nucleotides match TRBD1. CDR1 is LGHNA, CDR2 YNLKQL, per germline (reference sequence). V was pared by 4 bases and J by 0 bases, with 2 bases of the junction left unmatched. CDR3 length equals 15 residues. The part of the CDR3 DNA that was read is TGTGCCAGCAGCCGGGACAGATTTTCCAACGAAAGATTATTT. The encoded protein is CASSRDRFSNERLF. The whole CDR3 sequence is CASSRDRFSNERLFF.

As regards this clone: Gene names are mouse gene names. The sequence runs out 1 residue before the end of the CDR3; the remainder is reconstructed from the germline J gene. The V and J genes are TRBV2 and TRBJ1-6; D unclear. TRBJ1-6 is designated an ORF whose function remains uncertain. V dropped 0 bases and J dropped 0 bases, with 3 bases sitting between them. The CDR3 is made up of 15 amino acids. Germline V lookup: CDR1 LGHNA, CDR2 YSYQKL. The DNA read from the CDR3 is TGTGCCAGCAGCCAAGAGGGTTCCTATAATTCGCCCCTCTAC. It codes for CASSQEGSYNSPLY. In full, the CDR3 reads CASSQEGSYNSPLYF.

A remark on this clone: Gene and germline names: mouse. The DNA ends 1 residue before the CDR3 does, and the rest of the CDR3 is filled in from the germline J gene. The J gene is TRBJ2-4, the V gene TRBV1, with 11 bases identical to TRBD1. From germline, CDR1 is NSQYPW and CDR2 LRSPGD (reference sequence). The V gene end was trimmed by 3 bases and the J gene end by 3 bases; junction bases not matched to a gene: 5. There are 16 residues in the CDR3. The part of the CDR3 DNA that was read is TGCACCTGCAGTGCCAGGGACAGGGGGGGGCAAAACACCTTGTAC. Residues: CTCSARDRGGQNTLY. The whole CDR3 protein is CTCSARDRGGQNTLYF.

With regard to this clone: Genes and germline are mouse. From the germline J gene comes the end of the CDR3, since the read stops 1 residue before it. The rearrangement joins TRBV15 to TRBJ2-4; the D is unclear. The germline V and J ends were trimmed by 6 bases and 0 bases, with 7 bases remaining between them. The CDR3 extends over 13 amino acids. The V gene's germline CDR1 is SGHND and CDR2 FRSKSL. The CDR3 protein is CASSPGSQNTLYF. The DNA read from the CDR3 is TGTGCCAGCAGCCCCGGCAGTCAAAACACCTTGTAC. The full variable domain, with the rest looked up from reference TRBV15 and TRBJ2-4, is DAGVTQTPRHEVAEKGQTIILKCEPVSGHNDLFWYRQTKIQGLELLSYFRSKSLMEDGGAFKDRFKAEMLNSSFSTLKIQPTEPKDSAVYLCASSPGSQNTLYFGAGTRLSVL.

Of note for this clone: Gene names follow the mouse nomenclature. The read ends 1 residue early relative to the CDR3; the germline J gene fills the gap. The V and J genes are TRBV29 and TRBJ2-1; 7 bases are a match to TRBD1. The V gene end was trimmed by 3 bases and the J gene end by 1 base; junction bases not matched to a gene: 3. The CDR3 contains 15 residues. CDR1 and CDR2 (germline): MSHET, SYDVDS. Here the CDR3 reads CASSFTRGNYAEQFF. CDR3 DNA, as far as it was read: TGTGCTAGCAGTTTCACCAGGGGGAACTATGCTGAGCAGTTC.

Of note for this clone: Genes here carry mouse names. The read ends 1 residue early relative to the CDR3; the germline J gene fills the gap. The V and J genes are TRBV29 and TRBJ2-1; a weak D match, TRBD1 (5 bases). Trimming pared 8 bases from V and 7 bases from J, leaving 12 bases between. In germline, CDR1 is MSHET, CDR2 SYDVDS. The CDR3 spans 12 residues. The CDR3 spells CASAAGRAEQFF. The DNA read from the CDR3 is TGTGCTAGCGCGGCAGGGAGGGCTGAGCAGTTC.

Notes on this clone: Mouse gene names and germline throughout. The CDR3 extends 1 residue past the end of the read, so its final part is completed from the germline J gene. V is TRBV5 and J is TRBJ1-5; D is ambiguous. The ends were cut back, 0 bases at V and 0 bases at J, with 6 bases in the middle. This CDR3 has 15 residues. CDR1 and CDR2 from the germline V gene are LGHNA and YNLKQL (reference sequence). CDR3 bases read: TGTGCCAGCAGCCAAGAACCGGGTAACAACCAGGCTCCGCTT. It encodes CASSQEPGNNQAPL. The entire CDR3 protein is CASSQEPGNNQAPLF.

Note on this clone: Gene names denote mouse genes. The CDR3 end falls 1 residue outside the read, so it is completed with the germline J gene. The chain uses TRBV4 and TRBJ2-7, with TRBD2 matching 7 bases. J lost 0 bases, V lost 6 bases, and 2 bases had no gene match. This CDR3 comprises 13 residues. Germline V lookup: CDR1 LGHDT, CDR2 YNNKQL (reference sequence). The chain's CDR3 is CASRLGISYEQYF. The CDR3 bases that were read are TGTGCCAGCAGACTGGGGATCTCCTATGAACAGTAC.

With regard to this clone: Germline and genes here are mouse. The CDR3 end lies 1 residue beyond the end of the read and is filled in from the germline J gene. The chain employs TRBV17 and TRBJ2-1; TRBD2 matches at 9 bases. J gave up 6 bases and V 8 bases, and 5 bases lay outside the gene matches. Germline CDR1 and CDR2: MNHDT and YYDKIL. This CDR3 spans 13 amino acids. Incomplete CDR3 DNA: TGTGCTAGCGATGGGGGGGCGCTTGCTGAGCAGTTC. Translated: CASDGGALAEQF. Given in full, the CDR3 is CASDGGALAEQFF.

As to this clone: The gene names given are mouse names. The CDR3 sequence: CASSLGQHAETLYF. The DNA read from the CDR3 is TGTGCCAGCAGTTTGGGACAGCATGCAGAAACGCTGTAT. This chain links TRBV15 with TRBJ2-3; 7 bases align to TRBD1. The DNA ends 1 residue before the CDR3 does, and the rest of the CDR3 is filled in from the germline J gene. The J segment lost 2 bases and the V segment lost 3 bases, leaving 2 bases of the junction unmatched. This CDR3 comprises 14 residues. Germline assignment: CDR1 SGHND and CDR2 FRSKSL.